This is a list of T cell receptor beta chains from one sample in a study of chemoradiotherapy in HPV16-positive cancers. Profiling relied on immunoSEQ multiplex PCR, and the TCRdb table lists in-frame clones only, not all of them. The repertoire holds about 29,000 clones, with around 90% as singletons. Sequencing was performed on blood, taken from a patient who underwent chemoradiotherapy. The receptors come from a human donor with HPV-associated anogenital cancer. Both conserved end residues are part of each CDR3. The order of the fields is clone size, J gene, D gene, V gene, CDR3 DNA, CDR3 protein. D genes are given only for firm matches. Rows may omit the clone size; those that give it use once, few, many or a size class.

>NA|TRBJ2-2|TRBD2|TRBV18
TGTGCCAGCTCACCATGGGCTAGCGGGGCGAACACCGGGGAGCTGTTTTTT
CASSPWASGANTGELFF
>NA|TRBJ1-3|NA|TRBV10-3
TGTGCCATCAGTCCAGAGGCCCCCAGAGCTGGAAACACCATATATTTT
CAISPEAPRAGNTIYF
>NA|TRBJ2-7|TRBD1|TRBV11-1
TGTGCCAGCAGCGCCGGGACAGGTCCCATTGGATACGAGCAGTACTTC
CASSAGTGPIGYEQYF
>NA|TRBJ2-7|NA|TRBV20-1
TGCAGTGCTAGAGACCAGTACGAGCAGTACTTC
CSARDQYEQYF
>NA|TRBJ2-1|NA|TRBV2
TGTGCCAGCAGGGATAACAGGGACAATGAGCAGTTCTTC
CASRDNRDNEQFF
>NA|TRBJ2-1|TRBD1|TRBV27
TGTGCCAGCAGTCCTTGGACAGGGTACAATGAGCAGTTCTTC
CASSPWTGYNEQFF
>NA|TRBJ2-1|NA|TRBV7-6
TGTGCCAGCAGCTTACCGGAACTAGCTATAAGCCCTAACAATGAGCAGTTCTTC
CASSLPELAISPNNEQFF
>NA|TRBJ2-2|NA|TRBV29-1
TGCAGCGCTGGGACAATCGGGGAGCTGTTTTTT
CSAGTIGELFF
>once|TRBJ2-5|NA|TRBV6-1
TGTGCCAGCAGGCCGCTGAGGGAGCCCAGAGAGACCCAGTACTTC
CASRPLREPRETQYF
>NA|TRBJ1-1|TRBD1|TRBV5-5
TGTGCCAGCAGCTTTCGGACAGGGCCCCCAATGAACACTGAAGCTTTCTTT
CASSFRTGPPMNTEAFF
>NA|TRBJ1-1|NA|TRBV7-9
TGTGCCAGCAGATCTCTTTCAGGGGCCAGGATGAACACTGAAGCTTTCTTT
CASRSLSGARMNTEAFF
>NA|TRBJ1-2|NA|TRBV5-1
TGCGCCAGCAGCCCAATTGGGACAACTCTTCTGAGGGGCTACACCTTC
CASSPIGTTLLRGYTF
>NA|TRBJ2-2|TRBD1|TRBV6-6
TGTGCCAGCACCCCCTTGGGACAGGGCGCCGGGGAGCTGTTTTTT
CASTPLGQGAGELFF
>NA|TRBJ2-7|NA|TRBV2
TGTGCCAGCAGCCCTCGACAGAGCTCCTACGAGCAGTACTTC
CASSPRQSSYEQYF
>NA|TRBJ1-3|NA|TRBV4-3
TGCGCCAGCAGCCAAGATACGGATTTCTCTGGAAACACCATATATTTT
CASSQDTDFSGNTIYF
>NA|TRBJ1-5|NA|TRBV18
TGTGCCAGCTCACCACACGCAGGTCAGCCCCAGCATTTT
CASSPHAGQPQHF
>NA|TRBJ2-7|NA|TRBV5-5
TGTGCCAGCAGCCGCCGGATTCCAGGGCAATCCTCCTACGAGCAGTACTTC
CASSRRIPGQSSYEQYF
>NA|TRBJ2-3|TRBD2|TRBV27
TGTGCCAGCCGCCGGCTAGCGGGAGGCCTAGATACGCAGTATTTT
CASRRLAGGLDTQYF
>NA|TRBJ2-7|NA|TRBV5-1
TGCGCCAGCAGGTCCGGGGACGGCCACCTCTACGAGCAGTACTTC
CASRSGDGHLYEQYF
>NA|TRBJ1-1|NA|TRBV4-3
TGCGCCAGCAGCCAGAACTTTGGAACAGCTTTCTTT
CASSQNFGTAFF
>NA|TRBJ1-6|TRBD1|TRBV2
TGTGCCAGCAGTGAAGATTCGACAGGGAGTAATTCACCCCTCCACTTT
CASSEDSTGSNSPLHF
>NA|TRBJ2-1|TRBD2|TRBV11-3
TGTGCCAGCAGCTCCCAGCGGGGTAACAATGAGCAGTTCTTC
CASSSQRGNNEQFF
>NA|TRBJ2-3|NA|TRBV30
TGTGCCTGGAGTGCGGAGACCAGCACAGATACGCAGTATTTT
CAWSAETSTDTQYF
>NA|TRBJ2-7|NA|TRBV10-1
TGCGCCAGCAGTGAAGAGCGGTACTCCTACGAGCAGTACTTC
CASSEERYSYEQYF
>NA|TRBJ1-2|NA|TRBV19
TGTGCCAGTAGACCCGGCACAAACTATGGCTACACCTTC
CASRPGTNYGYTF
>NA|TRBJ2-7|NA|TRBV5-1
TGCGCCAGCAGCTTGACTGGGACTTCTTACGAGCAGTACTTC
CASSLTGTSYEQYF
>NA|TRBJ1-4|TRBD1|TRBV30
TGTGCCTGGAGTTCGGGACAGGGTAATGAAAAACTGTTTTTT
CAWSSGQGNEKLFF
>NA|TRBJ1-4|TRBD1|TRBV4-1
TGCGCCAGCAGCCAGACTGACAGGGGCGTCAGAAAACTGTTTTTT
CASSQTDRGVRKLFF
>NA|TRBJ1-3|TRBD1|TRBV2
TGTGCCAGGGGGGGGACAGCCCGTTCTGGAAACACCATATATTTT
CARGGTARSGNTIYF
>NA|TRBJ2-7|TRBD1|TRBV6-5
TGTGCCAGCAGTTACTCGGCGGGACAGGGCTCCTACGAGCAGTACTTC
CASSYSAGQGSYEQYF
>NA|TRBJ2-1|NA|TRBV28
TGTGCCAGCAGTTTATGGGGGGCTAGCGGAAACAATGAGCAGTTCTTC
CASSLWGASGNNEQFF
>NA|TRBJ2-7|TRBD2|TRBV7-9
TGTGCCAGCAGCTTAGTGGGAGGGCGGGGCACCTACGAGCAGTACTTC
CASSLVGGRGTYEQYF
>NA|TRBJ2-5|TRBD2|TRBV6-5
TGTGCCAGCAGTTACGGAGGAGCGGGAGGGCTAGAGACCCAGTACTTC
CASSYGGAGGLETQYF
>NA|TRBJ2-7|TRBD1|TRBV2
TGTGCCAGCAGGGAGACAGGGACCTACGAGCAGTACTTC
CASRETGTYEQYF
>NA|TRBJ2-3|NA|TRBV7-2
TGTGCCAGCAGCTTAGTGGGAGCCGGCAGCCCAGATACGCAGTATTTT
CASSLVGAGSPDTQYF
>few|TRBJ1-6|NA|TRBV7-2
TGTGCCAGCAGCTTAATCGGCCAGGGGAGTTCACCCCTCCACTTT
CASSLIGQGSSPLHF